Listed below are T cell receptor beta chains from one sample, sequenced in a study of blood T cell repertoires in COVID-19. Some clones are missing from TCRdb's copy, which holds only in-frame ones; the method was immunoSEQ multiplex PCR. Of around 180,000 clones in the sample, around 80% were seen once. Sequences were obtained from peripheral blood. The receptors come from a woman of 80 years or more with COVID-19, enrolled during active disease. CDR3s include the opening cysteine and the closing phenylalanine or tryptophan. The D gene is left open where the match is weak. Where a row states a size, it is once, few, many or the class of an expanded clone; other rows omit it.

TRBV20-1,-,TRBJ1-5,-,CSARGRATSNQPQHF,TGCAGTGCTCGTGGCAGGGCTACTAGCAATCAGCCCCAGCATTTT
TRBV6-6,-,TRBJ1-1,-,CASSSEGRGNTEAFF,TGTGCCAGCAGTTCGGAAGGGCGGGGGAACACTGAAGCTTTCTTT
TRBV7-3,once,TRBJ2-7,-,CASSLYLTTEQYF,TGTGCCAGCAGCTTGTACCTGACAACCGAGCAGTACTTC
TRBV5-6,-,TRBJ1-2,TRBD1,CASSRQGSYGYTF,TGTGCCAGCAGCCGACAGGGTTCCTATGGCTACACCTTC
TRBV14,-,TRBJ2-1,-,CASSAGHYNEQFF,TGTGCCAGCAGCGCTGGACACTACAATGAGCAGTTCTTC
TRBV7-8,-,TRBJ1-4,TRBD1,CASSLWGQGSILGTNEKLFF,TGTGCCAGCAGCTTATGGGGACAGGGAAGTATTTTAGGGACTAATGAAAAACTGTTTTTT
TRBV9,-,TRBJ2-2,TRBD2,CASSPRTSGTATGELFF,TGTGCCAGCAGCCCTCGGACTAGCGGGACCGCCACCGGGGAGCTGTTTTTT
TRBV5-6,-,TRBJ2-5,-,CASSLAWTNQETQYF,TGTGCCAGCAGCTTGGCTTGGACAAACCAAGAGACCCAGTACTTC
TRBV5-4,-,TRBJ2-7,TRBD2,CASSGRGLAGFYEQYF,TGTGCCAGCAGCGGAAGGGGACTAGCGGGATTCTACGAGCAGTACTTC
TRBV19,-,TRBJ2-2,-,CASSTLGGGNTGELFF,TGTGCCAGTAGTACCCTCGGCGGAGGGAACACCGGGGAGCTGTTTTTT
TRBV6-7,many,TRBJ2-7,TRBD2,CASSYSTLAGGGQYF,TGTGCCAGCAGTTACTCCACACTAGCGGGAGGGGGGCAGTACTTC
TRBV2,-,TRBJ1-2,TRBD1,CASSDNRGGPYGYTF,TGTGCCAGCAGTGACAACAGGGGGGGGCCCTATGGCTACACCTTC
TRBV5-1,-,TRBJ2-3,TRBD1,CASSLSGQGAIDTQYF,TGCGCCAGCAGCCTATCGGGACAGGGGGCAATAGATACGCAGTATTTT
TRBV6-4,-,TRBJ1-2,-,CASREQGNSYGYTF,TGTGCCAGCAGGGAACAGGGAAATAGCTATGGCTACACCTTC
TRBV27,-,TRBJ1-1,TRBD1,CASSPGQGGTEAFF,TGTGCCAGCAGCCCCGGACAGGGGGGGACTGAAGCTTTCTTT
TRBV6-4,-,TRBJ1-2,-,CASSDSMARTDYGYTF,TGTGCCAGCAGTGACTCGATGGCCCGAACCGACTATGGCTACACCTTC
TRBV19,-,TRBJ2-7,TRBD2,CASSIGTSGTESYEQYF,TGTGCCAGTAGTATCGGGACTAGCGGAACGGAATCCTACGAGCAGTACTTC
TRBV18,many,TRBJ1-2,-,CASSPPAGTNYGYTF,TGTGCCAGCTCACCACCAGCGGGAACTAACTATGGCTACACCTTC
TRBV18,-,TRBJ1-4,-,CASSPGDKPNEKLFF,TGTGCCAGCTCACCCGGGGACAAACCTAATGAAAAACTGTTTTTT
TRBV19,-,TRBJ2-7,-,CASSIGTGGEQYF,TGTGCCAGTAGTATAGGGACTGGAGGCGAGCAGTACTTC
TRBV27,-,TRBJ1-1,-,CASSPIGLRTEAFF,TGTGCCAGCAGTCCCATCGGATTGAGGACTGAAGCTTTCTTT
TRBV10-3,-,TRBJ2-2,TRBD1,CAISDRDRGDTGELFF,TGTGCCATCAGTGATAGGGACAGGGGAGATACCGGGGAGCTGTTTTTT
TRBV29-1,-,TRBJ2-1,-,CSVAPDSLAYNEQFF,TGCAGCGTTGCCCCGGACAGTCTAGCCTACAATGAGCAGTTCTTC
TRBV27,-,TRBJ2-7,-,CASSLAVNYEQYF,TGTGCCAGCAGTTTAGCGGTAAACTACGAGCAGTACTTC
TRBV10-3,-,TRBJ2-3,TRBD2,CAISDGRGGRSDTQYF,TGTGCCATCAGTGACGGCCGGGGGGGCCGATCAGATACGCAGTATTTT
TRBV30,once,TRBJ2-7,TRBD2,CAWRASGDKQYF,TGTGCCTGGCGAGCTAGCGGGGATAAACAGTACTTC